This TCR beta chain is drawn from a study of cytotoxic CD8 clonotypes in ibrutinib-treated CLL. V shed 4 bases, J shed 2 bases, and the junction held 1 base outside the gene matches. The CDR3 loop spans 15 amino acids. Germline CDR1 reads LGHNA; CDR2 reads YSLEER. Assay: immunoSEQ multiplex PCR; the TCRdb copy retains only in-frame clones and omits some. The table records some 150,000 clones, around 77% of them present only once. The input for sequencing was PBMCs, taken after 12 months of ibrutinib treatment. This sequence was found in a human donor with chronic lymphocytic leukemia. The V and J genes are TRBV4-3 and TRBJ2-3, with 12 nucleotides matching TRBD1. CDR3 in amino acids: CASSRGQGATDTQYF. CDR3 DNA: TGCGCCAGCAGCCGGGGACAGGGGGCCACAGATACGCAGTATTTT.